The next 13 T cell receptor beta chains were all read from a single sample in a study of Ad26.COV2.S vaccination and SARS-CoV-2 variants. As to treatment: some 20 received Ad26.COV2.S at low or high dose, single or two shots; 5 received placebo; per-sample allocation not given. Collection of the samples took place on day 63 after the first injection of vaccine or placebo. Clones were read by immunoSEQ multiplex PCR, and TCRdb kept only the in-frame ones, dropping some. The table lists approximately 420,000 clones, approximately 86% of them singletons. Sequenced here: peripheral blood, sampled in a trial of Ad26.COV2.S vaccine versus placebo. These TCRs come from a person between 18 and 65 years old who received the Ad26.COV2.S COVID-19 vaccine or a placebo.

The chain couples TRBV15 to TRBJ1-5; 9 nucleotides match TRBD1. Germline CDR1 reads LNHNV; CDR2 reads YYDKDF (reference sequence). The CDR3 sequence is 15 residues long. The trim removed 5 bases at V and 2 bases at J, leaving 4 bases unmatched. CDR3 protein: CATSPDRGGNQPQHF. As DNA, the CDR3 is TGTGCCACCAGCCCGGACAGGGGTGGCAATCAGCCCCAGCATTTT. The variable domain in full, with the rest retrieved from reference TRBV15 and TRBJ1-5, is DAMVIQNPRYQVTQFGKPVTLSCSQTLNHNVMYWYQQKSSQAPKLLFHYYDKDFNNEADTPDNFQSRRPNTSFCFLDIRSPGLGDTAMYLCATSPDRGGNQPQHFGDGTRLSIL.

V and J are TRBV5-1 and TRBJ2-1, with D possibly being TRBD1 or TRBD2 (5 bases each). This CDR3 contains 16 residues. Germline assignment: CDR1 SGHRS and CDR2 YFSETQ. Trimming shortened V by 3 bases and J by 6 bases, and 19 bases separated the two germline ends. The chain's CDR3 is CASSSLLGTSGNEQFF. The DNA for the CDR3 is TGCGCCAGCAGCTCGCTCTTGGGGACCTCGGGCAATGAGCAGTTCTTC.

This rearrangement joins TRBV25-1 to TRBJ2-7; 7 bases match TRBD1. Looked up from germline, CDR1 is MGHDK and CDR2 is SYGVNS. The CDR3 totals 18 residues. V gave up 5 bases and J gave up 3 bases; unmatched junction bases: 19. CDR3 loop: CASSPKRGQKDYRYEQYF. DNA of the CDR3: TGTGCCAGCAGTCCCAAACGGGGACAGAAAGACTATCGCTACGAGCAGTACTTC.

The V and J genes are TRBV19 and TRBJ2-1, with 8 bases aligning to TRBD2. V lost 1 base, J lost 5 bases, and 4 bases stayed unmatched. CDR1 and CDR2 (germline): LNHDA, SQIVND (reference sequence). CDR3 length: 15 amino acids. The CDR3 DNA follows: TGTGCCAGTAGTATAGTGAGACTAGCGAACAATGAGCAGTTCTTC. Translation gives CASSIVRLANNEQFF.

CDR3 loop: CSVVQGLSNYGYTF. Written as DNA, the CDR3 is TGCAGCGTTGTACAGGGGCTTTCGAACTATGGCTACACCTTC. The rearrangement joins TRBV29-1 to TRBJ1-2; 7 positions match TRBD1. Per germline, CDR1 SQVTM and CDR2 ANQGSEA. Trimming at V came to 4 bases and at J to 2 bases, leaving 7 bases not matched to a gene. This CDR3 region has 14 residues. The full variable domain, its missing parts supplied by reference TRBV29-1 and TRBJ1-2, is SAVISQKPSRDICQRGTSLTIQCQVDSQVTMMFWYRQQPGQSLTLIATANQGSEATYESGFVIDKFPISRPNLTFSTLTVSNMSPEDSSIYLCSVVQGLSNYGYTFGSGTRLTVV.

The chain joins TRBV4-1 to TRBJ2-5, with a tentative D call TRBD2 (6 bases). This CDR3 is 16 amino acids long. Trimming stripped 1 base from V and 5 bases from J, with 17 bases between. Germline V lookup: CDR1 MGHRA, CDR2 YSYEKL. Here the CDR3 DNA reads TGCGCCAGCAGCCAAGGGACGGGGGACCACCGGGAGACCCAGTACTTC. Amino acids: CASSQGTGDHRETQYF.

The CDR3, as DNA: TGTGCCAGCAGCTTAGAGGGACAGGCAACTAATGAAAAACTGTTTTTT. This codes for CASSLEGQATNEKLFF. The chain is built from TRBV11-2 and TRBJ1-4; 8 bases match TRBD1. The CDR3 spans 16 residues. The V gene's germline CDR1 is SGHAT and CDR2 FQNNGV. Trimming took 0 bases from V and 0 from J; bases not matched to a gene: 0.

The chain joins TRBV6-2 or TRBV6-3 to TRBJ2-2; 7 bases map to TRBD1. The CDR3 loop spans 15 amino acids. CDR1 is MNHEY and CDR2 is SVGEGT in the germline V gene. With 2 bases clipped from V and 2 bases from J, the junction kept 2 bases outside the gene matches. The CDR3 loop is CASSYVGGNTGELFF. Here the CDR3 DNA reads TGTGCCAGCAGTTACGTAGGGGGCAACACCGGGGAGCTGTTTTTT.

The gene calls are TRBV10-3 and TRBJ2-2; 7 bases are shared with TRBD1. This CDR3 comprises 16 residues. Trimming at V came to 8 bases and at J to 3 bases, leaving 12 bases not matched to a gene. Germline assignment: CDR1 ENHRY and CDR2 SYGVKD. CDR3 nucleotide sequence: TGTGCCATCGCGGCGGTTGGGACAGACGACACCGGGGAGCTGTTTTTT. This sequence encodes CAIAAVGTDDTGELFF.

J is TRBJ2-3 and V is TRBV11-2; 10 positions agree with TRBD2. V lost 5 bases to trimming and J lost 3 bases; unmatched junction nucleotides: 8. The germline gives CDR1 SGHAT, CDR2 FQNNGV. CDR3 size: 16 residues. CDR3 amino acids: CASSTTSGVRTDTQYF. CDR3 nucleotide sequence: TGTGCCAGCAGCACTACTAGCGGGGTTAGGACAGATACGCAGTATTTT.

This chain connects TRBV6-6 to TRBJ1-3, with a tentative D call TRBD1 (6 bases). The CDR3 runs to 13 residues. The V gene's germline CDR1 is MNHNY and CDR2 SVGAGI (reference sequence). Trimming took off 6 bases at V and 11 bases at J, with 17 bases between the two ends. The CDR3 nucleotides read TGTGCCAGCAGCCAAGGGGGGGCTGGTTCCATATATTTT. Residues: CASSQGGAGSIYF.

The rearrangement links TRBV12-3 or TRBV12-4 to TRBJ1-2, with unresolved D. The V gene lost 2 bases and the J gene lost 8 bases, with 6 bases spanning the gap. This CDR3 is built from 11 residues. CDR3 in amino acids: CASSLLRGYTF. The CDR3, as DNA: TGTGCCAGCAGTTTACTAAGGGGCTACACCTTC.

This rearrangement joins TRBV10-3 to TRBJ1-2, with TRBD1 identical over 7 bases. Germline V CDR1 and CDR2: ENHRY, SYGVKD. The CDR3 is 14 amino acids. Trimming removed 3 bases from V and 4 bases from J; junction bases left unmatched: 5. CDR3 coding DNA: TGTGCCATCAGTGAAGGGGGCGACCCCTATGGCTACACCTTC. This codes for CAISEGGDPYGYTF.